This is a list of T cell receptor beta chains from one sample in a study of cytomegalovirus exposure and HLA in healthy donors. The protocol was immunoSEQ multiplex PCR, while the TCRdb copy is restricted to in-frame clones and leaves out a portion. The data contain roughly 65,000 clones, around 95% of them singletons. The sequenced sample was PBMCs. These receptors were taken from a man between 18 and 35 years old in good health and CMV-seropositive. Each CDR3 is given with its conserved first and last residue. Each record gives: D gene, clone size, V gene, CDR3 length, J gene, CDR3 DNA, CDR3 protein. The D gene is left open where the match is weak. A row's size may be missing; if present it is once, few, many or a size class.

>-|-|TRBV30|13|TRBJ2-7
TGTGCCTGGAGCCTACCGAGGTTCAACGAGCAGTACTTC
CAWSLPRFNEQYF
>TRBD2|-|TRBV27|14|TRBJ2-7
TGTGCCAGCAGTTCCCTAGCGGGACAATACGAGCAGTACTTC
CASSSLAGQYEQYF
>TRBD1|-|TRBV28|14|TRBJ2-1
TGTGCCAGCAGTTCTTGGACAGGAGACAATGAGCAGTTCTTC
CASSSWTGDNEQFF
>-|-|TRBV30|13|TRBJ1-2
TGTGCCTGGAGTCCCGGAGCTAACTATGGCTACACCTTC
CAWSPGANYGYTF
>TRBD2|-|TRBV28|15|TRBJ2-7
TGTGCCAGCAGTTTGTCACTAGCGGGAGTGTACGAGCAGTACTTC
CASSLSLAGVYEQYF
>-|-|TRBV18|15|TRBJ1-2
TGTGCCAGCTCACCAGAGGACGGGGTCATTTATGGCTACACCTTC
CASSPEDGVIYGYTF
>TRBD2|-|TRBV28|15|TRBJ2-7
TGTGCCAGCAGACTAGCGGGACCCCCGGACTACGAGCAGTACTTC
CASRLAGPPDYEQYF
>TRBD1|-|TRBV7-9|16|TRBJ2-2
TGTGCCAGCAGCCGGGACAGTCTAACGAACACCGGGGAGCTGTTTTTT
CASSRDSLTNTGELFF
>-|-|TRBV28|14|TRBJ2-7
TGTGCCAGCAGTTTAGTACGTTCGGCCTACGAGCAGTACTTC
CASSLVRSAYEQYF
>TRBD2|-|TRBV28|15|TRBJ2-1
TGTGCCAGCAGTCCTCTTAGCGGGTATTACAATGAGCAGTTCTTC
CASSPLSGYYNEQFF
>TRBD1|once|TRBV5-4|13|TRBJ1-2
TGTGCCAGCAGCGCGGGACAGGGGGCTGGCTACACCTTC
CASSAGQGAGYTF
>-|-|TRBV5-8|18|TRBJ2-5
TGTGCCAGCAGCTTGGAGGCTGCTACAGAATATTTCAGAGAGACCCAGTACTTC
CASSLEAATEYFRETQYF
>TRBD1|-|TRBV4-1|15|TRBJ2-7
TGCGCCAGCAGCTATTCCGGGACAGGGCTCTACGAGCAGTACTTC
CASSYSGTGLYEQYF
>-|few|TRBV4-3|14|TRBJ2-1
TGCGCCAGCAGCCAAGAGCTAGCTTGGAATGAGCAGTTCTTC
CASSQELAWNEQFF
>TRBD2|-|TRBV9|15|TRBJ2-5
TGTGCCAGCAGCGTTTCTAGCGGGAGTTTAGAGACCCAGTACTTC
CASSVSSGSLETQYF
>-|-|TRBV28|13|TRBJ1-5
TGTGCCAGCAGTTTATCCCCATATCAGCCCCAGCATTTT
CASSLSPYQPQHF
>-|-|TRBV7-2|15|TRBJ2-3
TGTGCCAGCAGCTTAGAGCGGGCGAGCGCAGATACGCAGTATTTT
CASSLERASADTQYF
>-|-|TRBV7-8|13|TRBJ1-1
TGTGCCAGCAACTCAAAGAGGAACACTGAAGCTTTCTTT
CASNSKRNTEAFF
>TRBD1|-|TRBV6-1|13|TRBJ2-1
TGTGCCACCAAACAGGGGGCGACGTATGAGCAGTTCTTC
CATKQGATYEQFF
>TRBD1|-|TRBV4-1|18|TRBJ1-1
TGCGCCAGCAGCCAAGCCTTGAGGGGGCTGAGCATGAACACTGAAGCTTTCTTT
CASSQALRGLSMNTEAFF
>-|-|TRBV9|15|TRBJ1-3
TGTGCCAGCAGCGTAGCAGGGACTGTAGGAAACACCATATATTTT
CASSVAGTVGNTIYF
>TRBD2|-|TRBV4-1|17|TRBJ2-3
TGCGCCAGCAGCCAAGGGATAGCGGGGGGCCCCACGAATACGCAGTATTTT
CASSQGIAGGPTNTQYF
>-|-|TRBV19|14|TRBJ1-6
TGTGCCAGTAGTATAGCAGGGATGGCTTCACCCCTCCACTTT
CASSIAGMASPLHF
>TRBD1|-|TRBV19|13|TRBJ2-1
TGTGCCAGTAGTATGGACAGGGGGGGTGAGCAGTTCTTC
CASSMDRGGEQFF